This T cell receptor (beta chain) was documented in a study of T cell responses to AZD1222 COVID-19 vaccine. Notes on the study in general: Targets within unmutated variant regions were reportedly found for nearly half of spike-specific TCRs. Following two doses of AZD1222, Spike-specific TCR breadth and depth rose. Donors were mostly white British, more females; clonal diversity possibly underestimated. It was only after the peak T cell response that any repertoires were sampled.

With respect to this clone: Its specificity is unknown.

The germline V gene encodes CDR1 MGHRA and CDR2 YSYEKL. This CDR3 region has 15 residues. V lost 4 bases and J lost 3, with 13 bases in between. TCRdb's table, derived via immunoSEQ multiplex PCR, lists solely in-frame clones and lacks some. The table has some 150,000 clones, approximately 95% seen once; the top ten hold approximately 0.96%. The receptor's source is an adult in good health. The rearrangement links TRBV4-1 to TRBJ1-3, with a weak D call TRBD1 (6 bases). Sample: peripheral blood, taken on day 0 of MenACWY control vaccination. The CDR3 bases are TGCGCCAGCAGCCCCCAACAGGGTCTTGGAAACACCATATATTTT. Its translation: CASSPQQGLGNTIYF.